This T cell receptor beta chain comes out of a study of tumor-infiltrating lymphocytes in primary liver carcinoma. Whole-study findings and limits: Owing to bulk unsorted samples, no comparison was made between CD4+ and CD8+ repertoires.

The blood RNA (from unsorted whole blood) was obtained, and germline DNA was also extracted. This clonotype appeared a single time. What it binds is not known. Total RNA (approximately 450 ng) served as template for TCR beta cDNA synthesis primed by a constant-region primer. ARM-PCR, slightly modified, supplied the TCR beta libraries through three nested multiplex PCR rounds. The first two PCR rounds used TRBV1-TRBV30 forward primers with a C-beta reverse primer, around 10 cycles each. TCRdb re-called the multiplex PCR reads with MiXCR, one entry per CDR3 protein. The repertoire holds 300,000 to 350,000 distinct CDR3 sequences, with roughly two thirds as singletons. The germline V and J ends were trimmed by 4 bases and 1 base, with 19 bases remaining between them. The CDR3 loop spans 17 amino acids. The germline V gene has CDR1 MNHNS and CDR2 SASEGT.

This receptor was obtained from a man aged 35 to 55 with primary liver carcinoma and hepatitis B virus infection. The chain has TRBV6-1 and TRBJ2-5, with TRBD2 as a possible D gene (5 bases). The specimen sequenced was peripheral blood. CDR3 sequence reads: CASSVRVSGGTQETQYF. CDR3 in DNA: TGTGCCAGCAGTGTTCGTGTGTCAGGAGGAACCCAAGAGACCCAGTACTTC.